This T cell receptor beta chain was sequenced during a study of neurological immune-mediated disorders. Study outcomes and limitations: Phylogenetic analysis grouped 18 of 34 multiple sclerosis patients' repertoires together, suggesting a possible repertoire signature. Falling below healthy controls, multiple sclerosis showed the least TCR clonal expansion, while HTLV-1-associated myelopathy showed the most.

This clonotype was seen repeatedly, ten times or more. Its antigen is not identified. The CDR3 has 15 residues. The V gene's germline CDR1 is SGHRS and CDR2 YFSETQ. Losses at the gene ends were 0 bases for V and 8 bases for J; bases not matched to a gene: 7. The team produced cDNA through 5'RACE using 10-nucleotide random UMIs. TCRdb analysed the 5' RACE reads with MiXCR anew, one entry per CDR3 protein. The sample records around 53,000 distinct CDR3 sequences, approximately 4.1% being singletons. The material sequenced was PBMCs. The sequence was obtained from a man aged 50 to 60 with multiple sclerosis. The chain recombines TRBV5-1 with TRBJ2-4, with TRBD1 matching over 8 bases. This CDR3 reads CASSLGDRSLDIQYF. CDR3 sequence (DNA): TGCGCCAGCAGCTTGGGGGACAGGTCTCTGGACATTCAGTACTTC.